The clone carrying this T cell receptor (beta chain) has ten or more counts. The TCR beta CDR3 regions underwent amplification using RNA transcripts as the source. A set of HTBI primers served as the primers for a first-round RT-PCR of the TCR CDR3. TCRdb itself ran the multiplex PCR reads through MiXCR, one entry per CDR3 protein. The sample lists 480,000 or so distinct CDR3 sequences, under 15% occurring once. Germline-derived CDR1 and CDR2 are LNHDA and SQIVND (reference sequence). The J segment lost 7 bases and the V segment lost 7 bases, leaving 14 bases of the junction unmatched. The CDR3 length is 15 residues. This entry comes from a study of T cells in Graves' hyperthyroidism and ophthalmopathy.

The gene calls are TRBV19 and TRBJ1-2; TRBD1 matches 8 bases. The sequencing sample was made of blood. The clonotype comes from a woman aged 18 to 35 with Graves' hyperthyroidism. The CDR3, as DNA: TGTGCCAGTACCCCATCGGAGGACAGGGTTATTGGCTACACCTTC. Translated: CASTPSEDRVIGYTF.